This is a list of T cell receptor beta chains from one sample in a study of Graves' ophthalmopathy and Graves' hyperthyroidism. Using its own MiXCR run on the multiplex PCR reads, TCRdb lists one record per CDR3 protein. Here the sample spans almost 750,000 distinct CDR3 sequences, 40% being singletons. Sequencing used peripheral blood. The receptors were gathered from an adult man with Graves' ophthalmopathy. Each CDR3 is given with its conserved first and last residue. Not every row has a clone size; where given, it reads once, few, many or a size class.

CDR3 protein | clone size | J gene | V gene
CASSYPGSSETQYF | many | TRBJ2-5 | TRBV6-6
CAISGYPTGTGYGSPLHF | - | TRBJ1-6 | TRBV10-3
CASSQDEAGQYEQYF | once | TRBJ2-7 | TRBV7-2
CASSLKAGDNVEQYF | - | TRBJ2-7 | TRBV9
CASRAFLGGAAREFF | - | TRBJ2-2 | TRBV10-3
CASSHTKGPQGNGYTF | - | TRBJ1-2 | TRBV7-2
CASSETGGDGYTF | - | TRBJ1-2 | TRBV2
CASRLTGVGYTF | few | TRBJ1-2 | TRBV6-1
CSARTSSYNSPLHF | few | TRBJ1-6 | TRBV20-1
CARRGANVLTF | - | TRBJ2-6 | TRBV25-1
CSAQAPPLEQYF | few | TRBJ2-7 | TRBV20-1
CASRFPSDTQYF | - | TRBJ2-3 | TRBV4-2
CASIWTNTEAFF | - | TRBJ1-1 | TRBV10-3
CASSTKGTTDTQYF | - | TRBJ2-3 | TRBV7-9
CASSLHSLTYEQYF | - | TRBJ2-7 | TRBV10-3
CSAVPGQGYTF | once | TRBJ1-2 | TRBV20-1
CASSHGQGRLYF | once | TRBJ2-7 | TRBV14
CASSSWTGNSYEQYF | few | TRBJ2-7 | TRBV7-8
CSARRDRQETQYF | - | TRBJ2-5 | TRBV20-1
CAGSNSRPQTAGELFF | - | TRBJ2-2 | TRBV19
CASSPLAQGINEQYF | - | TRBJ2-7 | TRBV2
CSVLDSGAEAFF | many | TRBJ1-1 | TRBV29-1
CASRPDRNSPLHF | many | TRBJ1-6 | TRBV6-5
CSAATGTDEQYF | many | TRBJ2-7 | TRBV20-1
CASSLILGGPGANVLTF | few | TRBJ2-6 | TRBV11-1
CASSQGDRAYEQYF | - | TRBJ2-7 | TRBV5-8
CASSPGHTGANVLTF | many | TRBJ2-6 | TRBV12-3/TRBV12-4
CASSPGPFNQPQHF | many | TRBJ1-5 | TRBV2
CASSPTPGIIQETQYF | once | TRBJ2-5 | TRBV7-2
CASSIVGGVTYEQYF | - | TRBJ2-7 | TRBV19
CSAQSGGYTGELFF | - | TRBJ2-2 | TRBV20-1
CAISPTQNTEAFF | many | TRBJ1-1 | TRBV10-3
CASSVGGLAVETQYF | many | TRBJ2-5 | TRBV9
CAISEGRQNEKLFF | many | TRBJ1-4 | TRBV10-3
CSALDGGEAFF | - | TRBJ1-1 | TRBV20-1
CASSLAKGAMYNSPLHF | - | TRBJ1-6 | TRBV5-5
CASSSSGQGDYNSPLHF | - | TRBJ1-6 | TRBV25-1
CSVDQEGYGYTF | once | TRBJ1-2 | TRBV29-1
CSDRDYGYTF | many | TRBJ1-2 | TRBV29-1
CSVEGTARSTDTQYF | - | TRBJ2-3 | TRBV29-1
CASSPGIEYEQYF | few | TRBJ2-7 | TRBV3-1
CASSQDRWTEAFF | many | TRBJ1-1 | TRBV3-1
CASSYEELNTEAFF | few | TRBJ1-1 | TRBV10-3
CASSVLPTRSGRATPGANVLTF | few | TRBJ2-6 | TRBV9
CAISLKGQGSSPLHF | many | TRBJ1-6 | TRBV10-3
CSVGGQGDVNSPLHF | - | TRBJ1-6 | TRBV29-1
CASSVTGEYGYTF | few | TRBJ1-2 | TRBV10-3
CSVEAGWGGTEAFF | many | TRBJ1-1 | TRBV29-1
CASSPSAGGQETQYF | few | TRBJ2-5 | TRBV12-3/TRBV12-4
CARVGRGRAATITGELFF | once | TRBJ2-2 | TRBV25-1
CASVELTAYEQYF | - | TRBJ2-7 | TRBV25-1
CSVEGQQGSYEQYF | - | TRBJ2-7 | TRBV29-1